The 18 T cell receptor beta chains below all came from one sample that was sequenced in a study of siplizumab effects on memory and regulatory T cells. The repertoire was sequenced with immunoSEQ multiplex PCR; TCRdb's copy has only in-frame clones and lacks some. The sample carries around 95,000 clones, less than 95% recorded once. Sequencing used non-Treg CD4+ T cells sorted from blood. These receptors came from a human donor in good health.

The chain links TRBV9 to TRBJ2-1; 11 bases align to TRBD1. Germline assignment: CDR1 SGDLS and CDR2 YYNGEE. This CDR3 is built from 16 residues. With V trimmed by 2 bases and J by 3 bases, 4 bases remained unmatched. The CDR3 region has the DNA TGTGCCAGCAGCGTTTACGGGACAGGGGGCTACAATGAGCAGTTCTTC. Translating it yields CASSVYGTGGYNEQFF. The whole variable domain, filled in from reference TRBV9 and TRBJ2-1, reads DSGVTQTPKHLITATGQRVTLRCSPRSGDLSVYWYQQSLDQGLQFLIQYYNGEERAKGNILERFSAQQFPDLHSELNLSSLELGDSALYFCASSVYGTGGYNEQFFGPGTRLTVL.

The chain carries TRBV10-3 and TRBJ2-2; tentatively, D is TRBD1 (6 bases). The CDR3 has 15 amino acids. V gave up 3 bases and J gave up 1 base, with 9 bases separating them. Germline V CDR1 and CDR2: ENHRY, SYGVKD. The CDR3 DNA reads TGTGCCATCAGTGAAGAGGGGGTGAACACCGGGGAGCTGTTTTTT. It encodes CAISEEGVNTGELFF.

As DNA, the CDR3 is TGTGCCAGCAGTCAGCTAAGTGGGGGGGCTTCGGAAGCTTTCTTT. It specifies CASSQLSGGASEAFF. V is TRBV7-6 and J is TRBJ1-1; possibly TRBD1 for D (6 bases). The CDR3 has 15 residues. CDR1 SGHVS and CDR2 FNYEAQ come from the germline V gene. Deletions cut 6 bases from V and 8 bases from J, with 22 bases between.

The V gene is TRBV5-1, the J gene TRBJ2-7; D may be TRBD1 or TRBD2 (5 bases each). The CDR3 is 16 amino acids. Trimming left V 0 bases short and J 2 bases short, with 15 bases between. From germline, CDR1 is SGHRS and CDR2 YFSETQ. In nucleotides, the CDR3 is TGCGCCAGCAGCTTGGGGTTGGGGGTCGGTCCCTACGAGCAGTACTTC. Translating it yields CASSLGLGVGPYEQYF.

In nucleotides, the CDR3 is TGTGCCAGCAGCATAAGGTCGGCGCGTGACACCGGGGAGCTGTTTTTT. Protein: CASSIRSARDTGELFF. J is TRBJ2-2 and V is TRBV7-9; D is unresolved. CDR1 is SEHNR and CDR2 is FQNEAQ in the germline V gene (reference sequence). The germline V and J ends were trimmed by 5 bases and 3 bases, with 16 bases remaining between them. The CDR3 is 16 amino acids.

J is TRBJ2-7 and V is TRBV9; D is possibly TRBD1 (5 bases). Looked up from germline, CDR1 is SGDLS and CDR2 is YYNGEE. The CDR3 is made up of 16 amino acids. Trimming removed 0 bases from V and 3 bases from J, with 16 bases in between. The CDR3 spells CASSVGSTPQGYEQYF. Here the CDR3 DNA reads TGTGCCAGCAGCGTAGGTTCTACTCCTCAGGGCTACGAGCAGTACTTC.

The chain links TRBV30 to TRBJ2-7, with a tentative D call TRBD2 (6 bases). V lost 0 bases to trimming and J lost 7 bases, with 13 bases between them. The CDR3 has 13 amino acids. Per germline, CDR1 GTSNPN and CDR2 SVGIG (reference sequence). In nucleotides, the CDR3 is TGTGCCTGGAGTGTGGCCGGGAGCGGAGAGCAGTACTTC. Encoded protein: CAWSVAGSGEQYF.

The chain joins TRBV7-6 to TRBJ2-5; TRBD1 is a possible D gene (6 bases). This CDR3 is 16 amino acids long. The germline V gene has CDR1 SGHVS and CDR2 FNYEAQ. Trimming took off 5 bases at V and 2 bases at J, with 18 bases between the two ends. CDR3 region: CASSPPTARGQETQYF. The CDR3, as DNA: TGTGCCAGCAGCCCGCCTACGGCAAGGGGGCAAGAGACCCAGTACTTC.

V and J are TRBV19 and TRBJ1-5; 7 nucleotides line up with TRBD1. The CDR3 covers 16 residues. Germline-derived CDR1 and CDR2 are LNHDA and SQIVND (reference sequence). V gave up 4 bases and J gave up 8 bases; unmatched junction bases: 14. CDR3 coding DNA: TGTGCCAGTAGTACGGGACAGCCTTTCACAGGCAAGCCCCAGCATTTT. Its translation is CASSTGQPFTGKPQHF.

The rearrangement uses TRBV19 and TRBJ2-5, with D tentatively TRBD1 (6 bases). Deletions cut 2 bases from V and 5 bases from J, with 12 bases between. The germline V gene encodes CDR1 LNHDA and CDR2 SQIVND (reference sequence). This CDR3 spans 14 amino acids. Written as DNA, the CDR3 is TGTGCCAGTAGTATAATGGGGGCAGGGGAGACCCAGTACTTC. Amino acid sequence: CASSIMGAGETQYF. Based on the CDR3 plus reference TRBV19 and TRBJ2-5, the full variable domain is DGGITQSPKYLFRKEGQNVTLSCEQNLNHDAMYWYRQDPGQGLRLIYYSQIVNDFQKGDIAEGYSVSREKKESFPLTVTSAQKNPTAFYLCASSIMGAGETQYFGPGTRLLVL.

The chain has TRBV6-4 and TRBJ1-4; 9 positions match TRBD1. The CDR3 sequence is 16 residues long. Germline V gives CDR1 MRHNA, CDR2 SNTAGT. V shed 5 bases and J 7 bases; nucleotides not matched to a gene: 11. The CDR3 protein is CASSRSPGQGIEKLFF. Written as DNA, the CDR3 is TGTGCCAGCAGTCGCTCACCGGGACAGGGAATTGAAAAACTGTTTTTT.

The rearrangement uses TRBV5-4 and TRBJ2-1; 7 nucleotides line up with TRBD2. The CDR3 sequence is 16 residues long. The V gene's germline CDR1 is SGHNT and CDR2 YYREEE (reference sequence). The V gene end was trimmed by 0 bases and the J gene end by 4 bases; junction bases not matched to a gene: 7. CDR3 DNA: TGTGCCAGCAGCTTGGGAAGCGGGACGGGGTACAATGAGCAGTTCTTC. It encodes CASSLGSGTGYNEQFF. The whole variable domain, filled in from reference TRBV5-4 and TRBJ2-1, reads ETGVTQSPTHLIKTRGQQVTLRCSSQSGHNTVSWYQQALGQGPQFIFQYYREEENGRGNFPPRFSGLQFPNYSSELNVNALELDDSALYLCASSLGSGTGYNEQFFGPGTRLTVL.

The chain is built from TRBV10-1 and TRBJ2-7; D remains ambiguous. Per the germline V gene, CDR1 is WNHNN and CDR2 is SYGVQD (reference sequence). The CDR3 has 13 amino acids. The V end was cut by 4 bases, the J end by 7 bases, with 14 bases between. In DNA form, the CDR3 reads TGCGCCAGCAGTGTTAACTCCCTGGAGGAGCAGTACTTC. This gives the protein CASSVNSLEEQYF.

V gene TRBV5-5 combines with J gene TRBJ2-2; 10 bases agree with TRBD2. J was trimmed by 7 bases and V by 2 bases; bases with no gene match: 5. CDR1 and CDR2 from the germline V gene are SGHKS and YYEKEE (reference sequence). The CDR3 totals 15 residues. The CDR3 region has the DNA TGTGCCAGCAGCTTAGCGGGAGGGCCCAGCGGGGAGCTGTTTTTT. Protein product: CASSLAGGPSGELFF.

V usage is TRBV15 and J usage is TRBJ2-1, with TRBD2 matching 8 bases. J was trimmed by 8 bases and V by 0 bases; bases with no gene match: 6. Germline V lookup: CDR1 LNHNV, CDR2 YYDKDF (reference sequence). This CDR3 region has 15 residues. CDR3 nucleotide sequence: TGTGCCACCAGCAGAGAGAGGCTAGCGGGCCATGAGCAGTTCTTC. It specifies CATSRERLAGHEQFF.

CDR3 in amino acids: CASTDLSGLSYEQYF. Written as DNA, the CDR3 is TGTGCCAGCACCGACCTAAGCGGACTTTCCTACGAGCAGTACTTC. The V gene is TRBV28, the J gene TRBJ2-7, with D possibly matching TRBD2 (5 bases). V was pared by 7 bases and J by 1 base, with 17 bases between. Germline V gene data show CDR1 as MDHEN and CDR2 as SYDVKM. The CDR3 loop spans 15 amino acids.

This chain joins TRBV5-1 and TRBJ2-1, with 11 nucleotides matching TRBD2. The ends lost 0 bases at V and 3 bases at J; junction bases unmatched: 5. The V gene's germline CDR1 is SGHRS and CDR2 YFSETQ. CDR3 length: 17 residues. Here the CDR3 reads CASSLVTSGTDYNEQFF. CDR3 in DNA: TGCGCCAGCAGCTTGGTGACTAGCGGGACGGACTACAATGAGCAGTTCTTC.

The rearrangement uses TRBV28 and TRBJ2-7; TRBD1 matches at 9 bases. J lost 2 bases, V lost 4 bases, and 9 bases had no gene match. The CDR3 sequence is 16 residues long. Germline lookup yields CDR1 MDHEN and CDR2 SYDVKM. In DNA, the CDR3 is TGTGCCAGCAGTTCGTTTCCCGGGACAGGGCCCTACGAGCAGTACTTC. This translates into CASSSFPGTGPYEQYF.